One and the same sample provided the 24 T cell receptor beta chains below, sequenced in a study of vaccination effects on CD4 cells after COVID-19 (dated by TCRdb to about 2022). In the ViraFEST assay, PBMC were stimulated with viral peptide pools, and antigen-specific CD4+ T cell clonotypes were then identified by expansion using TCR sequencing. After 10 days of culture, CD4+ T cells were isolated with the EasySep CD4+ T cell isolation kit. Participants received two doses of either the BNT162b2 or the mRNA-1273 mRNA SARS-CoV-2 vaccine. The antigens these receptors bind are not known. Preparation of the library involved the immunoSEQ multiplex PCR assay. The immuneACCESS repertoire file appears here via TCRdb, limited to in-frame rearrangements. These files lack a portion of the clones; in checked studies, under half of the deficit traces to unresolved V genes, and the cause of the others is not known. Within this sample are around 33,000 clones, with roughly 78% of them counted one time only. The ten largest make up about 1.6% of the sample.

The specimen comprised CD4+ T cells from PBMCs cultured with HCoV-NL63 spike peptides, sampled after COVID-19 vaccination. The sample's cell subset or site, from its label and the paper: HCoV-NL63 spike overlapping peptide pool stimulation. Receptor source: a human donor who received a COVID-19 vaccine. Some clones in this sample may be carry-over from other donors' samples.

This CDR3 reads CASSFDRGETQYF. CDR3 DNA sequence: TGTGCCAGCAGCTTCGATCGCGGGGAGACCCAGTACTTC. The chain uses TRBV7-3 and TRBJ2-5; the D gene is possibly TRBD2 (5 bases). This CDR3 has 13 residues. Trimming took off 3 bases at V and 5 bases at J, with 10 bases between the two ends. CDR1 and CDR2 (germline): SGHTA, FQGTGA.

This chain joins TRBV6-6 and TRBJ1-5; TRBD1 is a possible D gene (5 bases). From germline, CDR1 is MNHNY and CDR2 SVGAGI (reference sequence). CDR3 length equals 15 residues. The V end was cut by 6 bases, the J end by 7 bases, with 19 bases between. This CDR3 reads CASRPVGGERQPQHF. The CDR3 nucleotides read TGTGCCAGCAGACCAGTCGGGGGTGAAAGGCAGCCCCAGCATTTT.

The rearrangement links TRBV19 to TRBJ1-3, with TRBD1 as a possible D gene (5 bases). Germline lookup yields CDR1 LNHDA and CDR2 SQIVND (reference sequence). V lost 3 bases and J 2 bases, leaving 8 bases between the germline ends. The CDR3 contains 14 residues. The CDR3 DNA follows: TGTGCCAGTAGTATCGCAGGGACTGGAAACACCATATATTTT. Translated, it gives CASSIAGTGNTIYF.

The chain couples TRBV7-2 to TRBJ1-5; no definite D call. V lost 3 bases to trimming and J lost 4 bases, with 10 bases between them. Germline V CDR1 and CDR2: SGHTA, FQGNSA. CDR3 length: 14 amino acids. CDR3 DNA: TGTGCCAGCAGCTTTGCAACCCGGAATCAGCCCCAGCATTTT. Amino acids: CASSFATRNQPQHF.

This clone was seen a handful of times. This chain connects TRBV5-6 to TRBJ2-3; D is ambiguous. The germline V gene encodes CDR1 SGHDT and CDR2 YYEEEE. This CDR3 is built from 16 residues. The V end was cut by 4 bases, the J end by 4 bases, with 19 bases between. The chain's CDR3 is CASSTSRLRSADTQYF. The CDR3 DNA sequence: TGTGCCAGCAGCACCTCAAGGTTGAGATCTGCAGATACGCAGTATTTT.

This chain links TRBV6-5 with TRBJ2-7; TRBD2 matches 11 bases. The CDR3 has 15 amino acids. V lost 6 bases and J lost 0; bases outside the gene matches: 4. Germline-derived CDR1 and CDR2 are MNHEY and SVGAGI. CDR3 amino acids: CASSLTSGSSYEQYV. The CDR3 DNA reads as TGTGCCAGCAGCCTAACTAGCGGGAGCTCCTACGAGCAGTACGTC.

The rearrangement joins TRBV5-1 to TRBJ1-4, with 10 nucleotides matching TRBD1. The CDR3 spans 17 residues. Germline V lookup: CDR1 SGHRS, CDR2 YFSETQ. V was pared by 4 bases and J by 0 bases, with 6 bases of the junction left unmatched. Here the CDR3 reads CASSPRDRGPTNEKLFF. The CDR3 coding sequence is TGCGCCAGCAGCCCACGGGACAGGGGACCAACTAATGAAAAACTGTTTTTT.

This clone was counted between two and nine times. This chain uses TRBV6-6 with TRBJ2-7; no clear D gene. Deletions cut 2 bases from V and 3 bases from J, with 8 bases between. Germline assignment: CDR1 MNHNY and CDR2 SVGAGI (reference sequence). The CDR3 contains 13 residues. CDR3 bases: TGTGCCAGCAGTTACAACAGAGGCTACGAGCAGTACGTC. Translated: CASSYNRGYEQYV.

The rearrangement links TRBV6-5 to TRBJ2-3; 10 bases line up with TRBD1. The CDR3 totals 15 residues. After removal of 6 bases from V and 9 bases from J, the junction contained 12 bases not matched to a gene. CDR1 is MNHEY and CDR2 is SVGAGI in the germline V gene. The CDR3 DNA sequence: TGTGCCAGCAGGTCCGGGACAGGGGCGGGTAACACGCAGTATTTT. This gives the protein CASRSGTGAGNTQYF.

V usage is TRBV20-1 and J usage is TRBJ1-1; possible D gene TRBD1, 6 bases. Germline CDR1 reads DFQATT; CDR2 reads SNEGSKA (reference sequence). The CDR3 spans 15 residues. Between the trimmed V and J ends, which lost 3 bases and 11 bases, there was a span of 25 bases. The CDR3 reads CSASFPAGNRGLAFF. The DNA of the CDR3 is TGCAGTGCTAGTTTCCCCGCGGGGAATCGGGGGCTGGCTTTCTTT.

The CDR3 loop reads CASSPASGGHTGELFF. Here the CDR3 DNA reads TGTGCCAGCTCACCTGCTAGCGGGGGACACACCGGGGAGCTGTTTTTT. The chain joins TRBV18 to TRBJ2-2, with TRBD2 matching 10 bases. This CDR3 has 16 residues. Germline CDR1 is KGHSH and CDR2 is LQKENI. J gave up 3 bases and V 3 bases, and 4 bases lay outside the gene matches.

V usage is TRBV5-1 and J usage is TRBJ1-6, with unresolved D. CDR3 size: 13 residues. With 4 bases removed from V and 9 bases from J, the gap between germline ends came to 11 bases. Germline lookup yields CDR1 SGHRS and CDR2 YFSETQ. The CDR3 region is CASSTDMRSPLHF. In DNA form, the CDR3 reads TGCGCCAGCAGCACCGACATGCGTTCACCCCTCCACTTT.

The chain has TRBV5-1 and TRBJ2-1, with a tentative D call TRBD2 (6 bases). Germline lookup yields CDR1 SGHRS and CDR2 YFSETQ. Trimming stripped 3 bases from V and 1 base from J, with 14 bases between. The CDR3 covers 16 residues. The CDR3 DNA sequence: TGCGCCAGCAGCTCTGGGGGGACGGTATCCTACAATGAGCAGTTCTTC. Protein: CASSSGGTVSYNEQFF.

The chain joins TRBV3-1 (or the pseudogene TRBV3-2) to TRBJ2-1; D remains unclear. Deletions cut 1 base from V and 0 bases from J, with 7 bases between. CDR3 length: 15 amino acids. Germline V CDR1 and CDR2: LGHDT, YNNKEL (reference sequence). DNA of the CDR3: TGTGCCAGCAGCCAAGGAAGGAGCTCCTACAATGAGCAGTTCTTC. It encodes CASSQGRSSYNEQFF.

The chain couples TRBV5-6 to TRBJ2-5, with 13 bases matching TRBD2. The trim removed 4 bases at V and 5 bases at J, leaving 5 bases unmatched. This CDR3 is built from 15 residues. Per germline, CDR1 SGHDT and CDR2 YYEEEE. In DNA, the CDR3 is TGTGCCAGCAGCCTAACTAGCGGGGGGGCGGAGACCCAGTACTTC. Amino acids: CASSLTSGGAETQYF.

The gene calls are TRBV19 and TRBJ2-2; 12 bases agree with TRBD2. V lost 8 bases, J lost 4 bases, and 8 bases stayed unmatched. There are 16 residues in the CDR3. The V gene's germline CDR1 is LNHDA and CDR2 SQIVND (reference sequence). The CDR3 protein is CASRLAGGRGTGELFF. For the CDR3, the DNA is TGTGCCAGTCGGCTAGCGGGGGGGCGTGGCACCGGGGAGCTGTTTTTT.

This rearrangement joins TRBV2 to TRBJ1-2; D possibly corresponds to TRBD1 (5 bases). The length of the CDR3 is 18 residues. Germline-derived CDR1 and CDR2 are SNHLY and FYNNEI. Deletions cut 4 bases from V and 0 bases from J, with 21 bases between. CDR3 amino acids: CASSAQGALSLTNYGYTF. CDR3 coding DNA: TGTGCCAGCAGTGCCCAGGGCGCCTTAAGCCTTACTAACTATGGCTACACCTTC.

This clone was detected only once. The chain combines TRBV18 with TRBJ1-4; D gene unclear. The CDR3 extends over 13 amino acids. Between the trimmed V and J ends, which lost 2 bases and 5 bases, there was a span of 6 bases. Germline V gene lookup returns CDR1 KGHSH and CDR2 LQKENI. Here the CDR3 DNA reads TGTGCCAGCTCACCAGGAGAGAATGAAAAACTGTTTTTT. This sequence encodes CASSPGENEKLFF.

In its sample, this clone was seen a few times. The chain links TRBV7-2 to TRBJ2-1; 8 bases match TRBD2. The length of the CDR3 is 14 residues. The trim removed 2 bases at V and 6 bases at J, leaving 3 bases unmatched. Germline V CDR1 and CDR2: SGHTA, FQGNSA. CDR3: CASSLPGGLNEQFF. Written as DNA, the CDR3 is TGTGCCAGCAGCTTACCGGGGGGGCTCAATGAGCAGTTCTTC.

The gene calls are TRBV6-5 and TRBJ1-1; D gene unclear. V was shortened by 10 bases and J by 3 bases, with 15 bases between the two germline ends. The CDR3 is 13 amino acids. The germline V gene encodes CDR1 MNHEY and CDR2 SVGAGI. CDR3 in DNA: TGTGCCACCGGTGGCAGGCTGGACACTGAAGCTTTCTTT. This translates into CATGGRLDTEAFF.

This sequence joins TRBV5-1 and TRBJ2-6; 7 bases align to TRBD1. CDR3 length: 15 residues. Germline CDR1 and CDR2: SGHRS and YFSETQ. The junction had 0 bases not matched to a gene; V was cut back by 3 bases and J by 0 bases. The CDR3: CASSYRGSGANVLTF. CDR3 nucleotide sequence: TGCGCCAGCAGCTACAGGGGCTCTGGGGCCAACGTCCTGACTTTC.

This clone was seen just once. The gene calls are TRBV24-1 and TRBJ2-3; TRBD1 agrees at 10 bases. This CDR3 is 18 amino acids long. Germline loops: CDR1 KGHDR, CDR2 SFDVKD. V shed 4 bases, J shed 1 base, and the junction held 10 bases outside the gene matches. Written as DNA, the CDR3 is TGTGCCACCAGTGACCCACAGGGACAGGGGATTGGCACAGATACGCAGTATTTT. Amino acid sequence: CATSDPQGQGIGTDTQYF.

The CDR3 nucleotides are TGTGCCAGCAGCCCCTTCCGGACGGGCTACAATGAGCAGTTCTTC. It yields the protein CASSPFRTGYNEQFF. The V call is TRBV11-3, the J call TRBJ2-1; D not certain. Germline V gene data show CDR1 as SGHNT and CDR2 as YENEEA. The CDR3 covers 15 residues. V lost 5 bases to trimming and J lost 3 bases, with 14 bases between them. The full variable domain, completed using reference TRBV11-3 and TRBJ2-1, is EAGVVQSPRYKIIEKKQPVAFWCNPISGHNTLYWYLQNLGQGPELLIRYENEEAVDDSQLPKDRFSAERLKGVDSTLKIQPAELGDSAVYLCASSPFRTGYNEQFFGPGTRLTVL.

The genes are TRBV7-7 and TRBJ1-1; 8 bases agree with TRBD1. Per the germline V gene, CDR1 is SSHAT and CDR2 is FNYEAQ (reference sequence). The CDR3 extends over 13 amino acids. The V segment lost 5 bases and the J segment 3 bases; nucleotides outside the gene matches: 2. CDR3 in DNA: TGTGCCAGCAGCGCGACAGGGGACACTGAAGCTTTCTTT. As protein: CASSATGDTEAFF.